A single T cell receptor (beta chain) is shown here with its context. The antigen it binds to is not known. No much larger clonotype is one base removed from it; base qualities were not supplied. This specimen comes from a study of T cells in Graves' hyperthyroidism and ophthalmopathy (dated by TCRdb to the late 2010s). Broadly, across the study: Peripheral blood samples were taken at initial diagnosis, before any treatment was given. TCR V-J signatures able to tell the groups apart were searched for in a discovery cohort of around 95 patients, of whom more than 40 had Graves' ophthalmopathy and under 65 had stable Graves' hyperthyroidism. Prospective prediction of ophthalmopathy was tested in an independent validation cohort of fewer than 20 hyperthyroidism patients and around 16 patients who later progressed to ophthalmopathy. For training and testing, the roughly 100 patients in the discovery cohort were randomly divided in a 7:3 ratio. In roughly six Graves' hyperthyroidism patients, the study also compared T-cell repertoires from thyroid tissue with T-cell repertoires from blood. Once sampling was done, hyperthyroidism patients were given methimazole at a starting dose of 30 mg daily, whereas ophthalmopathy patients were given high-dose intravenous methylprednisolone. The paper describes TCR Vbeta CDR3 sequencing of about 140 peripheral blood samples, made up of approximately 40 ophthalmopathy patients, approximately 73 hyperthyroidism patients and 17 progressor patients. The paper's findings and limits, for the study overall: No statistical method was used to set the sample size in advance, and investigators knew the group allocation. Most expanded thyroid clonotypes (frequency above 0.001) were also found in blood, which suggests that blood repertoires may mirror thyroid immune responses. A 13 V-J signature model separated ophthalmopathy from stable hyperthyroidism, with about 90% sensitivity and about 81% specificity in cross-validation and 80%/75% in testing. During validation, the model predicted progression to ophthalmopathy a median of roughly six months ahead of onset, with almost 71% sensitivity and 72% to 80% specificity.

TCR beta CDR3 regions were amplified from RNA transcripts. The first round of RT-PCR for the TCR CDR3 was performed with the HTBI primer set and the Qiagen OneStep RT-PCR kit. Libraries were constructed in a second round of multiplex PCR, after which size selection and purification were performed. Paired-end sequencing of the libraries was performed with 100 bp reads on an Illumina HiSeq2000. The published analysis was carried out like this. SOAPnuke was used to process the raw data, with reads discarded if the reads contained adapters or uncalled bases, had a mean Phred below 15, or lacked an exact constant-primer or identifier match. COPE v1.2.5 was used to merge high-quality paired reads, and clonotypes were defined as unique nucleotide sequences. MiTCR v1.1 was used to align clonotypes to the IMGT TRBV, TRBD and TRBJ reference segments. Analysis was restricted to V-J combinations with a frequency above 0.0001, which covered roughly 99% of repertoires. The TCS score was defined as the ratio of F50 (clonal expansion) to E x V (chaos), calculated using BLOSUM62-based TCRdist between CDR3 peptides within each V-J. Welch's t-statistics and random forest reduced approximately 520 V-J features to 10 to 15, which were used in a naive Bayes classifier (R e1071). The public sequencing data were trimmed at Q25 with fastp and processed into clonotypes with MiXCR by TCRdb, which kept only in-frame beta chains. Every distinct CDR3 protein forms one entry, paired with its most common genes and DNA. The authors' filters were not applied to this entry. This sample is represented by 250,000 to 300,000 distinct CDR3 sequences; approximately 19% of them were singletons. The ten most abundant clones make up 35% to 40% of the sample.

In the ophthalmopathy patients, disease was moderately to severely active, with a Clinical Activity Score of 3 or more, a NOSPECS grade of 4 or more, and a duration of less than 3 months. Any patient with an uncontrolled infection, another autoimmune disease, pregnancy or lactation was excluded. Clinical symptoms, serum thyroxine and TRAb, thyroid ultrasound, and orbital computed tomography formed the basis for the diagnoses. PBMCs were isolated from about 10 ml of fresh peripheral blood by Ficoll-Paque density gradient centrifugation. Trizol reagent was used to extract total RNA, and RNA quality was then checked on an Agilent 2100 Bioanalyzer. Sample: blood. The clonotype originates from a man aged 50-59 years with Graves' ophthalmopathy.

Read as DNA, the sequence is TGTGCCAGCAGCCAAGCGGCTGGAGGGGGCGGCACTGAAGCTTTCTTT. Its amino acids are CASSQAAGGGGTEAFF. This receptor chain uses TRBV28 and TRBJ1-1; the junction holds 7 bases that match TRBD1. For this chain, trimming is 6 bases at the V end and 4 bases at the J end, and the number of junction bases without a gene match is 14. The CDR3 goes from the cysteine to the phenylalanine over 16 residues. The entry retains the CDR3 DNA only, 48 bases that are in frame from base 1. Reading the germline V gene gives CDR1 MDHEN and CDR2 SYDVKM.